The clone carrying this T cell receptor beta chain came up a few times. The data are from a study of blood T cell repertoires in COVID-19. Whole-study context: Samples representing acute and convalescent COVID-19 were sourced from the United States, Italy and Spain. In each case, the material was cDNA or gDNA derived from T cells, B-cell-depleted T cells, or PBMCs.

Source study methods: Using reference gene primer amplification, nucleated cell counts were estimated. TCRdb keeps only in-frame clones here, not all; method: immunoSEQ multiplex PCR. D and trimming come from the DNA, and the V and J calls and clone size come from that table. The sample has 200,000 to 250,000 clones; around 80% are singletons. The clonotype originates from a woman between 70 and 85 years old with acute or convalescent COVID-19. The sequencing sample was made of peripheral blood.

CDR3 loop: CASSQYKGVEQFF. CDR3 nucleotide sequence: TGTGCCAGCAGTCAATATAAGGGGGTTGAGCAGTTCTTC. V usage is TRBV6-2 or TRBV6-3 and J usage is TRBJ2-1, with a weak D call TRBD1 (6 bases). Trimming shortened V by 5 bases and J by 9 bases, and 14 bases separated the two germline ends. The CDR3 runs 13 residues. Germline V gene lookup returns CDR1 MNHEY and CDR2 SVGEGT.